This TCR beta chain was obtained from a study of monozygotic twins with inflammatory bowel disease. Each CDR3 protein gets one entry in TCRdb, which reprocessed the 5' RACE reads and gives no DNA. The sample has 150,000 to 200,000 distinct CDR3 sequences, and its top ten clones hold 6% to 9.5%. CDR1 and CDR2 (germline): SGHRS, YFSETQ. The CDR3 is made up of 14 amino acids. The rearrangement joins TRBV5-1 to TRBJ1-1. The sequence was obtained from a human donor with ulcerative colitis or Crohn's disease, or a healthy co-twin of an affected twin (not recorded which). The sample consisted of blood. CDR3: CASSFGRGNTEAFF.